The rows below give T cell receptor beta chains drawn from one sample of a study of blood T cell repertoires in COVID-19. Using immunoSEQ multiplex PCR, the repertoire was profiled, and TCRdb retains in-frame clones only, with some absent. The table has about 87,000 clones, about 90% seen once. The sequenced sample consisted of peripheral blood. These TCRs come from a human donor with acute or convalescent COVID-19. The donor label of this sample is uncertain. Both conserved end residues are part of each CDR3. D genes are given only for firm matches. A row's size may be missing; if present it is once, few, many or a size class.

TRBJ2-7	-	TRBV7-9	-	CASSLQAPTSEQYF	TGTGCCAGCAGCTTACAAGCCCCAACTTCCGAGCAGTACTTC
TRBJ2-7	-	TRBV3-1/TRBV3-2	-	CASSQAYEQYF	TGTGCCAGCAGCCAAGCTTACGAGCAGTACTTC
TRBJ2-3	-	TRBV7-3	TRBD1	CASSFQPGQGADTQYF	TGTGCCAGCAGCTTCCAACCGGGACAGGGTGCAGATACGCAGTATTTT
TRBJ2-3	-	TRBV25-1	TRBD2	CASSWNLAGTTDTQYF	TGTGCCAGCAGTTGGAACCTAGCGGGGACCACAGATACGCAGTATTTT
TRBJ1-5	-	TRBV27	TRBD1	CASSLYRQGGQPQHF	TGTGCCAGCAGCTTATACAGACAGGGAGGACAGCCCCAGCATTTT
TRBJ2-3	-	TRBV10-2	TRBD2	CASTLAGGNTDTQYF	TGCGCCAGCACCCTAGCGGGGGGCAACACAGATACGCAGTATTTT
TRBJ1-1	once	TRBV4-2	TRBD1	CASSPSPGGNTEAFF	TGTGCCAGCAGCCCCTCTCCAGGGGGGAACACTGAAGCTTTCTTT
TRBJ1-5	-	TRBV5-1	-	CASSLNREQPQHF	TGCGCCAGCAGCTTGAACAGGGAACAGCCCCAGCATTTT
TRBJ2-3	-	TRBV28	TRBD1	CASSPSGGSSTDTQYF	TGTGCCAGCAGCCCTTCAGGGGGCAGTAGCACAGATACGCAGTATTTT
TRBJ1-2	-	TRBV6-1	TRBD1	CASSEAGTGDGYTF	TGTGCCAGCAGTGAGGCCGGGACAGGGGATGGCTACACCTTC
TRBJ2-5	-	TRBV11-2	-	CASRSWGGLQETQYF	TGTGCCAGCAGGTCCTGGGGGGGCCTCCAAGAGACCCAGTACTTC
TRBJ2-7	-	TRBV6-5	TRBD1	CASSLRDRAYEQYF	TGTGCCAGCAGTCTCCGGGACAGGGCCTACGAGCAGTACTTC
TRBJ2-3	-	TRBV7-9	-	CASSLLAGPTDTQYF	TGTGCCAGCAGCTTATTGGCGGGGCCCACAGATACGCAGTATTTT
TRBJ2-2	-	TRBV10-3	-	CAISMSGSNTGELFF	TGTGCCATCAGTATGAGCGGGTCTAACACCGGGGAGCTGTTTTTT
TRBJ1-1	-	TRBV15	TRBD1	CATSRRSGGHTEAFF	TGTGCCACCAGCAGACGCTCAGGGGGCCATACTGAAGCTTTCTTT
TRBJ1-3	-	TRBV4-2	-	CASSHVQGASGNTIYF	TGTGCCAGCAGCCATGTACAGGGCGCCTCTGGAAACACCATATATTTT
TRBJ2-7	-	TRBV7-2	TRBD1	CASSNRDSSYEQYF	TGTGCCAGCAGCAACCGGGACAGCTCCTACGAGCAGTACTTC
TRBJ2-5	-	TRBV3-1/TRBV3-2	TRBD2	CASSLAGGYQETQYF	TGTGCCAGCAGCCTAGCGGGGGGTTACCAAGAGACCCAGTACTTC
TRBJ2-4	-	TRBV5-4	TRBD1	CASSLAPGGTNIQYF	TGTGCCAGCAGCTTGGCGCCAGGGGGCACTAACATTCAGTACTTC
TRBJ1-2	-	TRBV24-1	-	CATSDFAGGPNYGYTF	TGTGCCACCAGTGATTTTGCGGGGGGGCCTAACTATGGCTACACCTTC
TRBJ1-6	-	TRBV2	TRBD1	CASSPTGYSPLHF	TGTGCCAGCAGTCCGACAGGGTATTCACCCCTCCACTTT
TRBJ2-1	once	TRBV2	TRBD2	CASSGLAGAYNEQFF	TGTGCCAGCAGTGGTCTAGCGGGGGCCTACAATGAGCAGTTCTTC
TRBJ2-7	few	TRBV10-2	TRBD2	CASRAPRNSGEEQYF	TGCGCCAGCAGGGCCCCGAGAAATAGCGGGGAAGAGCAGTACTTC
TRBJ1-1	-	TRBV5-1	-	CASSLRGNMNTEAFF	TGCGCCAGCAGCTTAAGGGGGAACATGAACACTGAAGCTTTCTTT
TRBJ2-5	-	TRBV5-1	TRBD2	CASSSGGGAPQETQYF	TGCGCCAGCAGCTCAGGCGGGGGGGCTCCGCAAGAGACCCAGTACTTC
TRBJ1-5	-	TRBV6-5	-	CASRLGGKPLEPQHF	TGTGCCAGCAGATTGGGGGGGAAACCACTGGAGCCCCAGCATTTT
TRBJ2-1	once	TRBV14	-	CASSQGVVTYNEQFF	TGTGCCAGCAGCCAAGGAGTAGTTACGTACAATGAGCAGTTCTTC
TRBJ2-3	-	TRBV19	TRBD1	CASSPSTGVSTDTQYF	TGTGCCAGTAGCCCCTCGACAGGGGTAAGCACAGATACGCAGTATTTT
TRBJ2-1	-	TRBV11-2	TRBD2	CASRFGGVNEQFF	TGTGCCAGCAGATTCGGGGGGGTGAATGAGCAGTTCTTC
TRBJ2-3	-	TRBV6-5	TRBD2	CASSFDPSGVDTQYF	TGTGCCAGCAGTTTTGATCCTAGCGGGGTTGATACGCAGTATTTT
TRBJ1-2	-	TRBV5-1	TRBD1	CASSLTGTGENTF	TGCGCCAGCAGCTTGACCGGGACAGGGGAGAACACCTTC
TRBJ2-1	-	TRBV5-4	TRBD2	CASSYSGGTYNEQFF	TGTGCCAGCAGCTATAGCGGGGGAACCTACAATGAGCAGTTCTTC
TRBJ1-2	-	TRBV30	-	CAWSVSNYGYTF	TGTGCCTGGAGTGTGTCGAACTATGGCTACACCTTC
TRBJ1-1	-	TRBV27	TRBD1	CASSQRQGNTEAFF	TGTGCCAGCAGTCAAAGACAGGGGAACACTGAAGCTTTCTTT
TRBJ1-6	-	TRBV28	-	CASSPPHPSPLHF	TGTGCCAGCAGTCCCCCACACCCATCACCCCTCCACTTT
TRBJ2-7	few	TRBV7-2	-	CASSPQGLYEQYF	TGTGCCAGCAGCCCACAGGGCTTGTACGAGCAGTACTTC
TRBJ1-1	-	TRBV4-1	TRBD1	CASSQAGTAVMNTEAFF	TGCGCCAGCAGCCAAGCCGGGACAGCCGTTATGAACACTGAAGCTTTCTTT
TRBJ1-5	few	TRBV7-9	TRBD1	CASSSGQGEIQPQHF	TGTGCCAGCAGCTCGGGACAGGGGGAGATTCAGCCCCAGCATTTT
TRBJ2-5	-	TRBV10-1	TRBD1	CASSMGQLPQETQYF	TGCGCCAGCTCCATGGGACAGCTTCCTCAAGAGACCCAGTACTTC
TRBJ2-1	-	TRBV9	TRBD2	CASSESSGAFKNEQFF	TGTGCCAGCAGCGAAAGTAGCGGGGCATTCAAAAATGAGCAGTTCTTC
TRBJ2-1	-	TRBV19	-	CASSPDSSYNEQFF	TGTGCCAGTAGTCCGGACAGCTCCTACAATGAGCAGTTCTTC
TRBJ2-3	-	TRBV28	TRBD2	CASSSYDPGLAGGRPTADTQYF	TGTGCCAGCAGCTCCTACGACCCAGGACTAGCGGGGGGCAGACCCACGGCAGATACGCAGTATTTT
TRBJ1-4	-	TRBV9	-	CASSPGEGYEKLFF	TGTGCCAGCAGCCCAGGGGAGGGTTACGAAAAACTGTTTTTT
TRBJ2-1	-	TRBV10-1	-	CASSELTSQGSSSYNEQFF	TGCGCCAGCAGTGAGCTAACTAGCCAGGGATCGAGCTCCTACAATGAGCAGTTCTTC
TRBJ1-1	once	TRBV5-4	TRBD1	CASSLPPAPGTGVAEAFF	TGTGCCAGCAGCTTGCCGCCGGCCCCGGGGACAGGGGTTGCTGAAGCTTTCTTT
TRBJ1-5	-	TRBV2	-	CASSPSGVREPQHF	TGTGCCAGCAGCCCTTCGGGGGTTCGGGAGCCCCAGCATTTT
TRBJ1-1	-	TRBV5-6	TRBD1	CASSVPGQGEMNTEAFF	TGTGCCAGCAGCGTACCGGGACAGGGAGAAATGAACACTGAAGCTTTCTTT
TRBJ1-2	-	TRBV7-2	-	CASSTGLTGYTIGYTF	TGTGCCAGCTCTACTGGACTGACAGGTTACACTATTGGCTACACCTTC
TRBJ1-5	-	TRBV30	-	CAWSAWGGNQPQHF	TGTGCCTGGAGTGCCTGGGGCGGCAATCAGCCCCAGCATTTT
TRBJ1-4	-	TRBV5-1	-	CASSLEGTTNEKLFF	TGCGCCAGCAGCTTGGAGGGGACAACTAATGAAAAACTGTTTTTT
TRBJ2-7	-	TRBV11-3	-	CASSLESSYEQYF	TGTGCCAGCAGCTTGGAGAGCTCCTACGAGCAGTACTTC
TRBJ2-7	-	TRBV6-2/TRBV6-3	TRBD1	CASSYTMDRGGYEQYF	TGTGCCAGCAGTTATACCATGGACAGGGGAGGCTACGAGCAGTACTTC
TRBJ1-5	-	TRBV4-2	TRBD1	CASAQGRHQPQHF	TGTGCCAGCGCACAGGGGCGCCATCAGCCCCAGCATTTT
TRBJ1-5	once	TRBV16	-	CASSQSLEGQQPQHF	TGTGCCAGCAGCCAATCCCTGGAGGGGCAGCAGCCCCAGCATTTT
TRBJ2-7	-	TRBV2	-	CASSATGAGYEQYF	TGTGCCAGCAGTGCAACAGGGGCGGGGTACGAGCAGTACTTC
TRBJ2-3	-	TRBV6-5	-	CASSYSGGTSTDTQYF	TGTGCCAGCAGTTACTCGGGGGGTACTAGCACAGATACGCAGTATTTT
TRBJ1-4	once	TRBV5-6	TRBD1	CASSSKGASKEKLFF	TGTGCCAGCAGCTCCAAGGGGGCGAGTAAGGAAAAACTGTTTTTT
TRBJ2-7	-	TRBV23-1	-	CASSQFPGLHAYEQYF	TGCGCCAGCAGTCAATTCCCGGGACTTCACGCCTACGAGCAGTACTTC
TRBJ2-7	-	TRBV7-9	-	CASSLGHLDYEQYF	TGTGCCAGCAGCTTAGGGCACCTAGACTACGAGCAGTACTTC